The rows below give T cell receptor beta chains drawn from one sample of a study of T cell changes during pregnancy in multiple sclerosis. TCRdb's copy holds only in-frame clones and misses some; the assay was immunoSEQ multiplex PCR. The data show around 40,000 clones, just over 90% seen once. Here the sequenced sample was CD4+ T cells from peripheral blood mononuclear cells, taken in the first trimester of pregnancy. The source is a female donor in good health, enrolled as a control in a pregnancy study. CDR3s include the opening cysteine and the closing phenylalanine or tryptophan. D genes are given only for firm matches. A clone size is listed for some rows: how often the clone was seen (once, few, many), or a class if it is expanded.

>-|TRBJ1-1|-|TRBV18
TGTGCCAGCTCATACTGGACAGATAGGATGAACACTGAAGCTTTCTTT
CASSYWTDRMNTEAFF
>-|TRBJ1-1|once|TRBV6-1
TGTGCCACCTCCGAGGGAAGCACTGAAGCTTTCTTT
CATSEGSTEAFF
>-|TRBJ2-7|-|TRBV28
TGTGCCAGCAGTCTAACCCAGGCCAGGTACGAGCAGTACTTC
CASSLTQARYEQYF
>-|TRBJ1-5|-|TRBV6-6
TGTGCCAGCAGTTACCCGGGGGGAGGCAATCAGCCCCAGCATTTT
CASSYPGGGNQPQHF
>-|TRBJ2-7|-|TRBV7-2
TGTGCCAGCAGCGCTGATCGGGTTCGAGAGCAGTACTTC
CASSADRVREQYF
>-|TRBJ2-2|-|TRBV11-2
TGTGCCAGCAGGTCCATACAGGGCAACACCGGGGAGCTGTTTTTT
CASRSIQGNTGELFF
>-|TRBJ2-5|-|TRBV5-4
TGTGCCAGCAGTTTAGCCCAGCCGGGGGAAAAAGAGATCCAGTACTTC
CASSLAQPGEKEIQYF
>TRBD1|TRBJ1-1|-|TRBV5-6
TGTGCCAGCAGCTGGGACAGGGGAGCTGAAGCTTTCTTT
CASSWDRGAEAFF
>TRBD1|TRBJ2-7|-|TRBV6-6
TGTGCCAGCAGTTACTCGGGGACAGGGGGCGACGAGCAGTACTTC
CASSYSGTGGDEQYF
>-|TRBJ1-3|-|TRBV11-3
TGTGCCAGCAGCCCCTTTGACGGGAGGGGAAACACCATATATTTT
CASSPFDGRGNTIYF
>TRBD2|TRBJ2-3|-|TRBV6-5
TGTGCCAGCATGGGACTAGATCGCACAGATACGCAGTATTTT
CASMGLDRTDTQYF
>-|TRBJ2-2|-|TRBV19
TGTGCCAGTAGTAGGACAACCACCGGGGAGCTGTTTTTT
CASSRTTTGELFF
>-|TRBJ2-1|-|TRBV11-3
TGTGCCAGCAGCTTATCCGGTCTAGAGCAGTTCTTC
CASSLSGLEQFF
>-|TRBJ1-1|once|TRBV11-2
TGTGCCAGCAGCTTCCCCCCCCCGGAGGGTTTCTTT
CASSFPPPEGFF
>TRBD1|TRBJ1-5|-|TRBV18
TGTGCCAGCTCACGCGACAGGGATCAGCCCCAGCATTTT
CASSRDRDQPQHF
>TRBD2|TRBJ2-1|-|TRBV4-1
TGCGCCAGCAATAGGGGACTAGCCTCCTACAATGAGCAGTTCTTC
CASNRGLASYNEQFF
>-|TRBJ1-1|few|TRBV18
TGTGCCAGCTCACGCTACAGCGGAATGAACACTGAAGCTTTCTTT
CASSRYSGMNTEAFF
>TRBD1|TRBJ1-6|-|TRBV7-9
TGTGCCAGCAGCTCACTAACAGGGGCTCAATCCTATAATTCACCCCTCCACTTT
CASSSLTGAQSYNSPLHF
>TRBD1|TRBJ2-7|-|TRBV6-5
TGTGCCAGCAGGACGGACAGGGGAGTGCAGTACTTC
CASRTDRGVQYF
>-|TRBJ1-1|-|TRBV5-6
TGTGCCAGCAGCCCGACAGGCTACACTGAAGCTTTCTTT
CASSPTGYTEAFF
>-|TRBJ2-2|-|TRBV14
TGTGCCAGCACCCGGGACTCCACCGGGGAGCTGTTTTTT
CASTRDSTGELFF
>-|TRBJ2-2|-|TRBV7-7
TGTGCTAGCAGCTTAGCAGGGAAGGGGGCCGGGGAGCTGTTTTTT
CASSLAGKGAGELFF
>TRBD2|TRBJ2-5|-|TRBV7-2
TGTGCCAGCAGCTTAAGCACTAGCGGGGGGAAGACCCAGTACTTC
CASSLSTSGGKTQYF
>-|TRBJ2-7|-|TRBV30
TGTGCCTGGAGGAAATCCAGGGATACCTACGAGCAGTACTTC
CAWRKSRDTYEQYF
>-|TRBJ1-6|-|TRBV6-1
TGTGCCAGCAAGGGGGTGGGGGGGGAGTCACCCCTCCACTTT
CASKGVGGESPLHF
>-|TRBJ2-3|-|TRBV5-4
TGTGCCAGCAGCTGGCGGGCTAACCCTTCTTCTTCAGATACGCAGTATTTT
CASSWRANPSSSDTQYF
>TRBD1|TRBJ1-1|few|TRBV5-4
TGTGCCAGCAGCTCAGGGGGCCAGAGCACTGAAGCTTTCTTT
CASSSGGQSTEAFF
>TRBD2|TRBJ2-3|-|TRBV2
TGTGCCAGCAAGACTAGCGGTGGCACAGATACGCAGTATTTT
CASKTSGGTDTQYF
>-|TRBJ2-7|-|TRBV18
TGTGCCAGCTCCCCGAGGGGGGGAATCTACGAGCAGTACTTC
CASSPRGGIYEQYF
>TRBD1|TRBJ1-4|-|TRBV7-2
TGTGCCAGCAGCTCATCAGGGGGCAGAAATGAAAAACTGTTTTTT
CASSSSGGRNEKLFF
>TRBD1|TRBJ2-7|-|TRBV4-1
TGCGCCAGCAGCCCGGGACAGGGGCCGGGCTCCTACGAGCAGTACTTC
CASSPGQGPGSYEQYF
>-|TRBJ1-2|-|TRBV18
TGTGCCAGCTCACCAACCCCGGGTACCTATGGCTACACCTTC
CASSPTPGTYGYTF
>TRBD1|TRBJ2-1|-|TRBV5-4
TGTGCCAGCAGCTTAGGGGACAGGGATGGTGAGCAGTTCTTC
CASSLGDRDGEQFF
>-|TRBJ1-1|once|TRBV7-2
TGTGCCAGCAGCTCCCAACGGGACACTGAAGCTTTCTTT
CASSSQRDTEAFF
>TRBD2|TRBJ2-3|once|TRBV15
TGTGCCACCAGCACAGCGGGGCGACTGGATACGCAGTATTTT
CATSTAGRLDTQYF
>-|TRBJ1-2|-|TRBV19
TGTGCCAGTACCAAAGGAAAGGGAGGCTATGGCTACACCTTC
CASTKGKGGYGYTF
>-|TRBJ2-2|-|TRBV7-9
TGTGCCAGCAGCTTAAAACAGCACACCGGGGAGCTGTTTTTT
CASSLKQHTGELFF
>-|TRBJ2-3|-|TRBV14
TGTGCCAGCAGCCGACCTACTAGCCCCTCCACAGATACGCAGTATTTT
CASSRPTSPSTDTQYF
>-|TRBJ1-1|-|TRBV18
TGTGCCAGCTCCCCGGGGGTGAACACTGAAGCTTTCTTT
CASSPGVNTEAFF
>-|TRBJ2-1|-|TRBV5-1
TGCGCCAGCAGCTTCCGGGGGGCCGGGGATGAGCAGTTCTTC
CASSFRGAGDEQFF
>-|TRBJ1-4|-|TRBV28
TGTGCCCATGGGAGGGAAAAACTGTTTTTT
CAHGREKLFF
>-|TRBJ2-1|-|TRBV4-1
TGCGCCAGTATGCCGGAGTTTGGGGCTAACAATGAGCAGTTCTTC
CASMPEFGANNEQFF
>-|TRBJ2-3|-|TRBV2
TGTGCCAGCAGTGCTGACAGACAGGTCACAGATACGCAGTATTTT
CASSADRQVTDTQYF
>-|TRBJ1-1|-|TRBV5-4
TGTGCCAGCAGCTTGTATGTGAACACTGAAGCTTTCTTT
CASSLYVNTEAFF
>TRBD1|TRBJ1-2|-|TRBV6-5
TGTGCCAGCAAGGGGGGCAGGGGGAGCTATGGCTACACCTTC
CASKGGRGSYGYTF